This TCR beta chain is drawn from a study of a mutant IDH1 vaccine in newly diagnosed glioma. Study information: With temozolomide cycles, or 4-6 weeks after radiotherapy alone, vaccination was started. Former treatment meant radiotherapy, temozolomide, or both; the majority had gotten both.

V dropped 4 bases and J dropped 1 base, with 9 bases sitting between them. The CDR3 has 14 amino acids. Germline loops: CDR1 SGHRS, CDR2 YFSETQ. Noted time point: week 23, last vaccination. Doses consisted of 300 ug of mutant IDH1 20-mer peptide each, paired with topical imiquimod. New WHO grade 3 or 4 astrocytomas that were IDH1-mutant and ATRX-lost occurred in the donors. Measured with immunoSEQ multiplex PCR; TCRdb has only the in-frame clones, and not every one. The table includes some 33,000 clones, approximately 90% detected once. Regarding this clone: Its antigen is not identified.

The receptor's source is a man in his forties with glioma. The starting material was PBMCs, obtained from a glioma patient whose treatment included an IDH1 peptide vaccine. V usage is TRBV5-1 and J usage is TRBJ1-3, with D unresolved. The CDR3 nucleotides read TGCGCCAGCAGCCTGTCGACATCTGGAAACACCATATATTTT. This translates into CASSLSTSGNTIYF.